These T cell receptor beta chains were read from a single sample in a study of blood T cell repertoires in COVID-19. TCRdb's copy holds only in-frame clones and misses some; the assay was immunoSEQ multiplex PCR. The top ten clones hold around 1.2% of a sample with approximately 100,000 clones, about nine tenths of them seen once. The sequenced sample consisted of peripheral blood. These receptors were collected from a human donor in a cohort sampled during active COVID-19. The CDR3 runs from the conserved cysteine through the conserved F or W. Each record gives: clone size, J gene, D gene, V gene, CDR3 protein, CDR3 DNA. D genes are given only for firm matches. Rows give clone size only sometimes, using once, few, many, or a class for an expanded clone.

abundance: -; j_gene: TRBJ2-4; d_gene: -; v_gene: TRBV19; CDR3aa: CASSIQIGGSKNIQYF; CDR3nt: TGTGCCAGTAGTATACAAATCGGGGGTTCCAAAAACATTCAGTACTTC
abundance: -; j_gene: TRBJ1-4; d_gene: -; v_gene: TRBV9; CDR3aa: CASSVEGVGEKLFF; CDR3nt: TGTGCCAGCAGCGTAGAGGGGGTGGGTGAAAAACTGTTTTTT
abundance: -; j_gene: TRBJ2-1; d_gene: -; v_gene: TRBV6-2/TRBV6-3; CDR3aa: CASSYGRLPYNEQFF; CDR3nt: TGTGCCAGCAGTTACGGGAGGCTCCCCTACAATGAGCAGTTCTTC
abundance: -; j_gene: TRBJ1-1; d_gene: TRBD1; v_gene: TRBV11-2; CDR3aa: CASSLGDRGQGNTEAFF; CDR3nt: TGTGCCAGCAGCTTAGGGGACAGGGGGCAAGGGAACACTGAAGCTTTCTTT
abundance: -; j_gene: TRBJ2-3; d_gene: TRBD2; v_gene: TRBV19; CDR3aa: CASSPGLVADTQYF; CDR3nt: TGTGCCAGTAGCCCAGGACTAGTTGCAGATACGCAGTATTTT
abundance: -; j_gene: TRBJ1-5; d_gene: -; v_gene: TRBV27; CDR3aa: CASSFLGNSNQPQHF; CDR3nt: TGTGCCAGCAGTTTTCTCGGTAATAGCAATCAGCCCCAGCATTTT
abundance: -; j_gene: TRBJ1-1; d_gene: -; v_gene: TRBV7-9; CDR3aa: CASSLTQAEAFF; CDR3nt: TGTGCCAGCAGCCTAACACAGGCTGAAGCTTTCTTT
abundance: -; j_gene: TRBJ2-5; d_gene: -; v_gene: TRBV5-4; CDR3aa: CASSLELGLQETQYF; CDR3nt: TGTGCCAGCAGCTTGGAGTTGGGACTGCAAGAGACCCAGTACTTC
abundance: -; j_gene: TRBJ2-7; d_gene: -; v_gene: TRBV9; CDR3aa: CASSVAPAGTSYEQYF; CDR3nt: TGTGCCAGCAGCGTAGCTCCCGCGGGCACCTCCTACGAGCAGTACTTC
abundance: -; j_gene: TRBJ2-1; d_gene: TRBD2; v_gene: TRBV7-8; CDR3aa: CASSSQAGGFYNEQFF; CDR3nt: TGTGCCAGCAGCTCACAGGCGGGGGGTTTCTACAATGAGCAGTTCTTC
abundance: -; j_gene: TRBJ2-5; d_gene: TRBD2; v_gene: TRBV5-1; CDR3aa: CASSFFSGGVQETQYF; CDR3nt: TGCGCCAGCAGCTTCTTTAGCGGGGGGGTGCAAGAGACCCAGTACTTC
abundance: -; j_gene: TRBJ1-2; d_gene: -; v_gene: TRBV5-6; CDR3aa: CASSSLVLDYGYTF; CDR3nt: TGTGCCAGCAGCTCGTTGGTACTGGACTATGGCTACACCTTC
abundance: -; j_gene: TRBJ2-7; d_gene: TRBD1; v_gene: TRBV5-1; CDR3aa: CASSGQGSAYEQYF; CDR3nt: TGCGCCAGCAGCGGACAGGGGAGCGCCTACGAGCAGTACTTC
abundance: -; j_gene: TRBJ1-4; d_gene: -; v_gene: TRBV4-2; CDR3aa: CASSQALGASASEKLFF; CDR3nt: TGTGCCAGCAGCCAAGCCCTAGGCGCCAGCGCCTCCGAAAAACTGTTTTTT
abundance: -; j_gene: TRBJ2-2; d_gene: TRBD1; v_gene: TRBV5-1; CDR3aa: CASSSIPGQSNTGELFF; CDR3nt: TGCGCCAGCAGCTCAATACCGGGACAGAGTAACACCGGGGAGCTGTTTTTT
abundance: -; j_gene: TRBJ2-1; d_gene: -; v_gene: TRBV5-4; CDR3aa: CASSPPGGLYNEQFF; CDR3nt: TGTGCCAGCAGCCCCCCAGGAGGGCTCTACAATGAGCAGTTCTTC
abundance: -; j_gene: TRBJ1-1; d_gene: -; v_gene: TRBV7-8; CDR3aa: CASRRGGGDTEAFF; CDR3nt: TGTGCCAGCCGCCGAGGGGGGGGTGACACTGAAGCTTTCTTT
abundance: -; j_gene: TRBJ2-4; d_gene: TRBD1; v_gene: TRBV15; CDR3aa: CATSRGDRGDIQYF; CDR3nt: TGTGCCACCAGCAGAGGGGACAGGGGGGACATTCAGTACTTC
abundance: many; j_gene: TRBJ1-4; d_gene: TRBD1; v_gene: TRBV28; CDR3aa: CASSLMGQGTNEKLFF; CDR3nt: TGTGCCAGCAGTTTAATGGGACAGGGTACTAATGAAAAACTGTTTTTT
abundance: -; j_gene: TRBJ2-1; d_gene: -; v_gene: TRBV2; CDR3aa: CASIEEQGVGNEQFF; CDR3nt: TGTGCCAGCATAGAGGAACAGGGTGTCGGCAATGAGCAGTTCTTC
abundance: -; j_gene: TRBJ2-7; d_gene: TRBD2; v_gene: TRBV27; CDR3aa: CASSLAGGPNEQYF; CDR3nt: TGTGCCAGCAGTTTAGCGGGAGGTCCCAACGAGCAGTACTTC
abundance: -; j_gene: TRBJ2-7; d_gene: TRBD1; v_gene: TRBV28; CDR3aa: CASSYRDRSYEQYF; CDR3nt: TGTGCCAGCAGCTACCGGGACAGATCCTACGAGCAGTACTTC
abundance: -; j_gene: TRBJ2-3; d_gene: TRBD2; v_gene: TRBV6-2/TRBV6-3; CDR3aa: CASSYRLAGKTWGTDTQYF; CDR3nt: TGTGCCAGCAGTTACCGACTAGCGGGGAAAACGTGGGGCACAGATACGCAGTATTTT
abundance: -; j_gene: TRBJ2-3; d_gene: TRBD1; v_gene: TRBV15; CDR3aa: CATSRGTGTGDPPPDTQYF; CDR3nt: TGTGCCACCAGCAGAGGGACAGGGACGGGGGATCCGCCCCCGGATACGCAGTATTTT
abundance: -; j_gene: TRBJ2-4; d_gene: TRBD1; v_gene: TRBV6-6; CDR3aa: CASSYTGQGLNIQYF; CDR3nt: TGTGCCAGCAGTTACACCGGACAGGGGCTCAACATTCAGTACTTC
abundance: -; j_gene: TRBJ2-7; d_gene: -; v_gene: TRBV10-3; CDR3aa: CAISESMAGNYEQYF; CDR3nt: TGTGCCATCAGTGAGAGTATGGCGGGAAACTACGAGCAGTACTTC
abundance: -; j_gene: TRBJ1-1; d_gene: -; v_gene: TRBV10-3; CDR3aa: CAISEKRNTEAFF; CDR3nt: TGTGCCATCAGTGAGAAGCGGAACACTGAAGCTTTCTTT
abundance: -; j_gene: TRBJ2-3; d_gene: TRBD1; v_gene: TRBV5-4; CDR3aa: CASSHQGASYTQYF; CDR3nt: TGTGCCAGCAGCCATCAGGGGGCTTCATATACGCAGTATTTT
abundance: -; j_gene: TRBJ2-3; d_gene: -; v_gene: TRBV6-4; CDR3aa: CASSPGDPDTQYF; CDR3nt: TGTGCCAGCAGCCCGGGGGACCCAGATACGCAGTATTTT
abundance: once; j_gene: TRBJ2-3; d_gene: TRBD2; v_gene: TRBV6-6; CDR3aa: CASSLGTSVDTQYF; CDR3nt: TGTGCCAGCAGCCTCGGGACTAGCGTGGATACGCAGTATTTT
abundance: -; j_gene: TRBJ2-7; d_gene: TRBD2; v_gene: TRBV6-5; CDR3aa: CASRPSSGDEQYF; CDR3nt: TGTGCCAGCAGACCCTCTAGCGGCGACGAGCAGTACTTC
abundance: -; j_gene: TRBJ1-6; d_gene: TRBD1; v_gene: TRBV24-1; CDR3aa: CATSDGQESPLHF; CDR3nt: TGTGCCACCAGTGACGGACAGGAATCACCCCTCCACTTT
abundance: -; j_gene: TRBJ2-2; d_gene: TRBD2; v_gene: TRBV5-4; CDR3aa: CASSRGTSGGGTGELFF; CDR3nt: TGTGCCAGCAGCCGAGGAACTAGCGGGGGGGGCACCGGGGAGCTGTTTTTT
abundance: -; j_gene: TRBJ2-7; d_gene: -; v_gene: TRBV29-1; CDR3aa: CSARSGGAAGEQYF; CDR3nt: TGCAGCGCCCGAAGTGGTGGGGCCGCGGGGGAGCAGTACTTC
abundance: -; j_gene: TRBJ1-2; d_gene: -; v_gene: TRBV14; CDR3aa: CASSQAGSGGYTF; CDR3nt: TGTGCCAGCAGCCAAGCGGGGTCCGGTGGCTACACCTTC
abundance: -; j_gene: TRBJ1-5; d_gene: TRBD1; v_gene: TRBV28; CDR3aa: CASRRTGGRHQPQHF; CDR3nt: TGTGCCAGCAGGAGGACAGGGGGCCGCCATCAGCCCCAGCATTTT
abundance: -; j_gene: TRBJ2-2; d_gene: -; v_gene: TRBV6-4; CDR3aa: CASSERGENTGELFF; CDR3nt: TGTGCCAGCAGTGAGCGGGGAGAAAACACCGGGGAGCTGTTTTTT
abundance: -; j_gene: TRBJ2-7; d_gene: -; v_gene: TRBV19; CDR3aa: CASSRTTSGFLEQYF; CDR3nt: TGTGCCAGTAGTCGAACAACAAGCGGGTTTCTCGAGCAGTACTTC
abundance: -; j_gene: TRBJ2-7; d_gene: -; v_gene: TRBV27; CDR3aa: CASGRGRLASAYEQYF; CDR3nt: TGTGCCAGCGGTAGGGGGCGCCTAGCGTCTGCCTACGAGCAGTACTTC
abundance: -; j_gene: TRBJ2-2; d_gene: -; v_gene: TRBV5-1; CDR3aa: CASSLGRVAGELFF; CDR3nt: TGCGCCAGCAGCTTGGGCCGGGTAGCCGGGGAGCTGTTTTTT
abundance: -; j_gene: TRBJ2-7; d_gene: -; v_gene: TRBV28; CDR3aa: CASSLYGAQGYSYEQYF; CDR3nt: TGTGCCAGCAGTTTATATGGGGCACAGGGCTACTCCTACGAGCAGTACTTC
abundance: -; j_gene: TRBJ2-7; d_gene: -; v_gene: TRBV19; CDR3aa: CASSTDILFPYEQYF; CDR3nt: TGTGCCAGTTCAACGGACATACTGTTTCCCTACGAGCAGTACTTC
abundance: few; j_gene: TRBJ1-1; d_gene: -; v_gene: TRBV29-1; CDR3aa: CSVRTVGNTEAFF; CDR3nt: TGCAGCGTGCGGACAGTGGGGAACACTGAAGCTTTCTTT
abundance: -; j_gene: TRBJ1-6; d_gene: -; v_gene: TRBV6-5; CDR3aa: CASSYSKQDNSPLHF; CDR3nt: TGTGCCAGCAGTTACTCGAAACAGGATAATTCACCCCTCCACTTT
abundance: -; j_gene: TRBJ1-2; d_gene: -; v_gene: TRBV11-2; CDR3aa: CASSLGGVSYYGYTF; CDR3nt: TGTGCCAGCAGCTTAGGGGGGGTATCCTACTATGGCTACACCTTC
abundance: -; j_gene: TRBJ2-7; d_gene: TRBD1; v_gene: TRBV2; CDR3aa: CASMRQGVSYEQYF; CDR3nt: TGTGCCAGCATGAGACAGGGGGTTTCCTACGAGCAGTACTTC
abundance: few; j_gene: TRBJ1-2; d_gene: -; v_gene: TRBV6-2/TRBV6-3; CDR3aa: CASSYSTGLYGYTF; CDR3nt: TGTGCCAGCAGTTACTCGACAGGTCTCTATGGCTACACCTTC
abundance: once; j_gene: TRBJ2-7; d_gene: TRBD2; v_gene: TRBV7-9; CDR3aa: CASSSTGTSGTYEQYF; CDR3nt: TGTGCCAGCAGCTCGACCGGGACTAGCGGAACCTACGAGCAGTACTTC
abundance: -; j_gene: TRBJ1-1; d_gene: TRBD1; v_gene: TRBV10-3; CDR3aa: CASRQGLENTEAFF; CDR3nt: TGTGCCTCCCGACAGGGGTTAGAGAACACTGAAGCTTTCTTT
abundance: -; j_gene: TRBJ2-5; d_gene: -; v_gene: TRBV20-1; CDR3aa: CSARGLETQYF; CDR3nt: TGCAGTGCTAGGGGGCTGGAGACCCAGTACTTC
abundance: -; j_gene: TRBJ2-7; d_gene: -; v_gene: TRBV4-1; CDR3aa: CASSQGAGRLTHEQYF; CDR3nt: TGCGCCAGCAGCCAAGGGGCAGGGAGGTTGACACACGAGCAGTACTTC
abundance: -; j_gene: TRBJ2-7; d_gene: TRBD1; v_gene: TRBV7-9; CDR3aa: CASSLEGTGARISYEQYF; CDR3nt: TGTGCCAGCAGCTTAGAAGGGACAGGGGCCCGAATTTCGTACGAGCAGTACTTC
abundance: -; j_gene: TRBJ1-2; d_gene: -; v_gene: TRBV4-3; CDR3aa: CASSPSRGINYGYTF; CDR3nt: TGCGCCAGCAGCCCCTCTAGGGGAATTAACTATGGCTACACCTTC
abundance: once; j_gene: TRBJ2-5; d_gene: TRBD1; v_gene: TRBV6-1; CDR3aa: CASSVGWGTGKETQYF; CDR3nt: TGTGCCAGCAGTGTAGGGTGGGGGACAGGGAAAGAGACCCAGTACTTC
abundance: -; j_gene: TRBJ2-1; d_gene: -; v_gene: TRBV20-1; CDR3aa: CSAGYPQQFF; CDR3nt: TGCAGTGCGGGCTACCCTCAGCAGTTCTTC
abundance: -; j_gene: TRBJ2-1; d_gene: -; v_gene: TRBV21-1; CDR3aa: CASSTTPGLAGTTYNEQFF; CDR3nt: TGTGCCAGCAGCACGACCCCGGGACTAGCGGGGACAACCTACAATGAGCAGTTCTTC
abundance: -; j_gene: TRBJ2-3; d_gene: -; v_gene: TRBV11-2; CDR3aa: CASSLQYTQYF; CDR3nt: TGTGCCAGCAGCTTACAATATACGCAGTATTTT